The clone carrying this T cell receptor (beta chain) appeared once. Each sample used roughly 2.24–4.92 ug genomic DNA, matched between paired samples. The data were produced by immunoSEQ multiplex PCR, yet TCRdb's version contains in-frame clones alone and is incomplete. The repertoire holds about 420 clones, with 90% as singletons. This record belongs to a study of T cells in lung cancer brain metastases. The overall study: About 85% of the roughly 20 patients had smoked, with a median of approximately 41 pack-years.

The CDR3 extends over 13 amino acids. The V and J ends lost 5 bases and 6 bases respectively, with 11 bases between them. Germline CDR1 is LNHDA and CDR2 is SQIVND (reference sequence). Exclusion applied to anyone with multiple prior malignancies. This clonotype was obtained from a man aged 65-85 years with non-small cell lung cancer that had spread to the brain. The sample taken for sequencing was tumor tissue from a brain metastasis. This chain connects TRBV19 to TRBJ2-1; D ambiguous. The CDR3 loop is CASSVRASNEQFF. The DNA of the CDR3 is TGTGCCAGTAGTGTCCGTGCAAGCAATGAGCAGTTCTTC.